Listed below are T cell receptor beta chains from one sample, sequenced in a study of identical twins. One entry per CDR3 protein results from TCRdb running MiXCR on the 5' RACE reads. The data show about 530,000 distinct CDR3 sequences, with approximately 20% seen just once and 0.48% held by the top ten. This sample was also put to use in a study of yellow fever vaccine responses in identical twins.

Source material: CD4+ T cells sorted from blood. The source of these receptors is a woman aged 18-29 years in good health. Both conserved end residues are part of each CDR3. D genes are given only for firm matches. Not all rows give a size; the values are once, few, many and, for expanded clones, a class.

j_call d_call cdr3_length v_call clone_size cdr3_aa cdr3_nt
TRBJ2-1 TRBD2 17 TRBV13 NA CASSLGLGLADKNEQFF TGTGCCAGCAGCTTAGGCTTGGGACTAGCGGACAAAAATGAGCAGTTCTTC
TRBJ2-1 NA 11 TRBV24-1 NA CATSVWDEQFF TGTGCCACCAGTGTATGGGATGAGCAGTTCTTC
TRBJ2-2 NA 15 TRBV18 NA CASSPSGTGAGELFF TGTGCCAGCTCACCCTCCGGGACCGGCGCCGGGGAGCTGTTTTTT
TRBJ2-4 NA 14 TRBV18 NA CASSPGARVDIQYF TGTGCCAGCTCACCAGGGGCCCGGGTGGACATTCAGTACTTC
TRBJ2-1 TRBD1 15 TRBV6-1 NA CASSVVWTGNHEQFF TGCGCCAGCAGTGTCGTGTGGACAGGGAACCATGAGCAGTTCTTC
TRBJ2-2 NA 16 TRBV10-3 few CAISGGAPANTGELFF TGTGCCATCAGCGGCGGAGCGCCCGCGAACACCGGGGAGCTGTTTTTT
TRBJ1-1 NA 14 TRBV27 NA CASRRPKGDTEAFF TGTGCCAGCAGGCGTCCTAAAGGGGACACTGAAGCTTTCTTT
TRBJ2-2 NA 14 TRBV15 NA CATSISLEVGELFF TGTGCCACCAGCATTAGTTTGGAGGTCGGGGAGCTGTTTTTT
TRBJ2-1 NA 13 TRBV20-1 few CSAKLVTGNEQFF TGCAGTGCTAAACTAGTGACTGGTAATGAGCAGTTCTTC
TRBJ2-3 TRBD2 14 TRBV5-6 NA CASTVPSGRDTQYF TGTGCCAGCACCGTACCCAGCGGGAGGGATACGCAGTATTTT
TRBJ1-2 NA 15 TRBV19 once CASSIAGQSNYGYTF TGTGCCAGTAGTATTGCCGGCCAGTCTAACTATGGCTACACCTTC
TRBJ2-1 TRBD2 15 TRBV2 few CASHGTSGSLGEQFF TGTGCCAGCCACGGGACTAGCGGGAGTTTGGGTGAGCAGTTCTTC
TRBJ1-3 TRBD1 14 TRBV12-3/TRBV12-4 many CASSPRGRRNTIYF TGTGCCAGCAGTCCCAGGGGGCGCAGAAACACCATATATTTT
TRBJ2-2 TRBD1 14 TRBV12-3/TRBV12-4 few CASRAGTGTGELFF TGTGCCAGCAGGGCCGGGACAGGGACCGGGGAGCTGTTTTTT
TRBJ2-7 TRBD2 15 TRBV6-5 NA CASSYSMGGGYEQYF TGTGCCAGCAGTTACTCGATGGGCGGGGGCTACGAGCAGTACTTC
TRBJ2-6 TRBD1 17 TRBV5-6 NA CASSFSGTVSGANVLTF TGTGCCAGCAGCTTCAGTGGGACAGTCTCTGGGGCCAACGTCCTGACTTTC